This T cell receptor beta chain was sequenced during a study of spatial heterogeneity in lung cancer. Germline V lookup: CDR1 LGHDT, CDR2 YNNKEL (reference sequence). The CDR3 contains 15 residues. The J segment lost 8 bases and the V segment lost 2 bases, leaving 9 bases of the junction unmatched. The study tagged each TCR cDNA molecule with a unique molecular identifier. MiXCR, run by TCRdb on the 5' RACE reads, gives a single entry per CDR3 protein. The table has roughly 20,000 distinct CDR3 sequences, 3.5% to 5% seen once; the top ten hold 6.5% to 9%. Documented time point: sample taken at primary tumor resection. In each case, whole RNA from tumor, nontumor lung or frozen PBMC was sequenced unsorted. The approximately 77 donors had untreated early-stage non-small cell lung cancer.

This sequence originates from a male donor with early-stage non-small cell lung cancer. The material sequenced was PBMCs, taken at surgery. This rearrangement joins TRBV3-1 to TRBJ1-5; 7 nucleotides agree with TRBD1. The CDR3 DNA reads TGTGCCAGCAGCCAAACATCCGACAGGGCCAAGCCCCAGCATTTT. Its translation is CASSQTSDRAKPQHF.